This T cell receptor beta chain was recovered during a study of T-cell reconstitution after alpha-beta-depleted transplantation in children. General study points: T-cell counts and diversity were attributed mostly to newly produced T cells one year after transplant. Reported findings indicate that, about two months after transplant, alpha-beta T cells came from several hundred expanded clones, which were derived from non-depleted graft cells. Surviving recipient T cells and intrathymic progenitors accounted for some patients' high TCRbeta diversity at day 60.

On this clonotype itself: Its antigen is still unknown.

Germline V gene sequence: CDR1 DFQATT, CDR2 SNEGSKA (reference sequence). V was clipped by 5 bases and J by 4 bases, with 15 bases between them. The CDR3 spans 14 residues. Unique molecular identifiers were incorporated during preparation of the TCRbeta library. TCRdb analysed the PCR reads with MiXCR anew, one entry per CDR3 protein. The sample includes around 580,000 distinct CDR3 sequences, more than 20% seen only once; the top ten take 13% to 15%. The clonotype comes from a boy under two years old who had a stem cell transplant for acute myeloid leukemia, so the T cells may come from the graft donor. The sample was PBMCs, mostly from graft donor cells, taken 360 days after TCRalphabeta/CD19-depleted stem cell transplant. The chain recombines TRBV20-1 with TRBJ2-1, with D hard to call. The CDR3 region is CSASRSGRYNEQFF. In nucleotides, the CDR3 is TGCAGTGCTTCCCGAAGTGGACGATACAATGAGCAGTTCTTC.